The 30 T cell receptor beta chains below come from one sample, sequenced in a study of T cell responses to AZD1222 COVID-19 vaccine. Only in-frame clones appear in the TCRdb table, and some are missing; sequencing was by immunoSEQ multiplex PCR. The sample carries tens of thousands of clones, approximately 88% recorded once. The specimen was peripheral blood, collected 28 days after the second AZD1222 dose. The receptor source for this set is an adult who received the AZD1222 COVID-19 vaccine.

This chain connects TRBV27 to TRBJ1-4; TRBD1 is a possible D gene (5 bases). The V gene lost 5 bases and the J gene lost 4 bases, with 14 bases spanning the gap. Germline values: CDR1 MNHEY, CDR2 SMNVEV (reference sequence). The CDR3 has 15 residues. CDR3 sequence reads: CASSTKGFYNEKLFF. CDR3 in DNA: TGTGCCAGCAGTACCAAGGGGTTCTATAATGAAAAACTGTTTTTT.

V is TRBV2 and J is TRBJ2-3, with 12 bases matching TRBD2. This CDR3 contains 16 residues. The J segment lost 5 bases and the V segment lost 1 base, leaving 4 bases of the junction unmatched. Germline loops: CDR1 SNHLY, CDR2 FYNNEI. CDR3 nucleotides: TGTGCCAGCAGTGAAGATAGACTAGCGGGGGAAGATACGCAGTATTTT. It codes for CASSEDRLAGEDTQYF.

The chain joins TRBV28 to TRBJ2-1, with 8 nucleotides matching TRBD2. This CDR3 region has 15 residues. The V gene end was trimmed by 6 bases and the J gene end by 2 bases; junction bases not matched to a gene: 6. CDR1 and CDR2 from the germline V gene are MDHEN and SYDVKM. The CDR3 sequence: CASSLLAAPYNEQFF. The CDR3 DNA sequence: TGTGCCAGCAGCCTACTAGCGGCCCCCTACAATGAGCAGTTCTTC.

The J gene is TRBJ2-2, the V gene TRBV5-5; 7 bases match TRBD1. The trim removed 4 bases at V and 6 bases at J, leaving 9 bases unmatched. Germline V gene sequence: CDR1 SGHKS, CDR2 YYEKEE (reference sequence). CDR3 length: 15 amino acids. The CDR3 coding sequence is TGTGCCAGCAGCCTGTTGACTGGACAGGCCGGGGAGCTGTTTTTT. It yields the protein CASSLLTGQAGELFF.

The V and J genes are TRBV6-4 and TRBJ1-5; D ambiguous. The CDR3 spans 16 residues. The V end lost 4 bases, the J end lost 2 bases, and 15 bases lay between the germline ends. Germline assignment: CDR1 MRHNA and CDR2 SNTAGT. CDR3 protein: CASSAEAGSGNQPQHF. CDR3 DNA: TGTGCCAGCAGTGCGGAGGCCGGCTCTGGCAATCAGCCCCAGCATTTT.

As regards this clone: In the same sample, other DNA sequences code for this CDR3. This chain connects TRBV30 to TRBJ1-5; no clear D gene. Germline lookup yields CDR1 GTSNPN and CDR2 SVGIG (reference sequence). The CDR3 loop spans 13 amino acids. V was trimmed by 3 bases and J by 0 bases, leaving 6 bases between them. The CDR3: CAWSRDSNQPQHF. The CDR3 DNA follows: TGTGCCTGGAGCCGAGATAGCAATCAGCCCCAGCATTTT. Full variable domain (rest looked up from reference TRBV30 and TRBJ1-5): SQTIHQWPATLVQPVGSPLSLECTVEGTSNPNLYWYRQAAGRGLQLLFYSVGIGQISSEVPQNLSASRPQDRQFILSSKKLLLSDSGFYLCAWSRDSNQPQHFGDGTRLSIL.

The CDR3 DNA sequence: TGTGCCAGCAGCCGATCTAGCGGGGGGGCCGCCGAGCAGTACTTC. It codes for CASSRSSGGAAEQYF. The chain is built from TRBV3-1 (or the pseudogene TRBV3-2) and TRBJ2-7; the match to TRBD2 covers 12 bases. CDR3 size: 15 residues. CDR1 is LGHDT and CDR2 is YNNKEL in the germline V gene (reference sequence). The J segment lost 6 bases and the V segment lost 4 bases, leaving 7 bases of the junction unmatched.

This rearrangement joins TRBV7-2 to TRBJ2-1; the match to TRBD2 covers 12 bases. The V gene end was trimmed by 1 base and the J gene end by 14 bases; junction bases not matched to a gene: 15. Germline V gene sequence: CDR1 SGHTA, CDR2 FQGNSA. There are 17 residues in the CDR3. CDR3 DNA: TGTGCCAGCAGCTTAGGGTCCCTGAGGCTAGCGGGGGGGAAAGAGTTCTTC. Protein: CASSLGSLRLAGGKEFF. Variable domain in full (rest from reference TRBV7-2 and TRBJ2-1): GAGVSQSPSNKVTEKGKDVELRCDPISGHTALYWYRQSLGQGLEFLIYFQGNSAPDKSGLPSDRFSAERTGGSVSTLTIQRTQQEDSAVYLCASSLGSLRLAGGKEFFGPGTRLTVL.

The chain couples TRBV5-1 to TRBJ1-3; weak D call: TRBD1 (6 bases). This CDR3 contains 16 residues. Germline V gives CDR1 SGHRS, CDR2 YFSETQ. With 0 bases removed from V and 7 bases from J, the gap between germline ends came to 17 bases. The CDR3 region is CASSLEGTRDRNTIYF. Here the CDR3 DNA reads TGCGCCAGCAGCTTGGAAGGGACACGGGATCGGAACACCATATATTTT. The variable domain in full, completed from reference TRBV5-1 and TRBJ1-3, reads KAGVTQTPRYLIKTRGQQVTLSCSPISGHRSVSWYQQTPGQGLQFLFEYFSETQRNKGNFPGRFSGRQFSNSRSEMNVSTLELGDSALYLCASSLEGTRDRNTIYFGEGSWLTVV.

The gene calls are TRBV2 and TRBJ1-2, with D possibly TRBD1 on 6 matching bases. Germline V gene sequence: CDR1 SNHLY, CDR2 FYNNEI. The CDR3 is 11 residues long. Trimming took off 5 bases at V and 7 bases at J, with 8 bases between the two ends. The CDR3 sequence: CASSSGVGYTF. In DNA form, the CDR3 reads TGTGCCAGCAGTTCAGGGGTTGGCTACACCTTC. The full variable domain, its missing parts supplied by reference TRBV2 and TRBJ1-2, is EPEVTQTPSHQVTQMGQEVILRCVPISNHLYFYWYRQILGQKVEFLVSFYNNEISEKSEIFDDQFSVERPDGSNFTLKIRSTKLEDSAMYFCASSSGVGYTFGSGTRLTVV.

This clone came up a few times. In nucleotides, the CDR3 is TGCGCCAGCAGCTTGAAGTTTCAGGGGATGGGCGAGCAGTACTTC. This translates into CASSLKFQGMGEQYF. The rearrangement links TRBV5-1 to TRBJ2-7, with a weak D call TRBD1 (6 bases). Germline assignment: CDR1 SGHRS and CDR2 YFSETQ. The CDR3 spans 15 residues. The V gene lost 1 base and the J gene lost 6 bases, with 17 bases spanning the gap.

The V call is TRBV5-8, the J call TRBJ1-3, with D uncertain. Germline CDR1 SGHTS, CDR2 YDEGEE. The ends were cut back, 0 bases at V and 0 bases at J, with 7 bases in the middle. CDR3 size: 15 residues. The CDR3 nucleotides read TGTGCCAGCAGCTTGGGGAGCAACTCTGGAAACACCATATATTTT. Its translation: CASSLGSNSGNTIYF.

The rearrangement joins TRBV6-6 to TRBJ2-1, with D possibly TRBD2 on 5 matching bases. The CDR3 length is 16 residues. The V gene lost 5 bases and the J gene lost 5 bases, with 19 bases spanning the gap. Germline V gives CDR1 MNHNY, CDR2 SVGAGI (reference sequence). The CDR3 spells CASSPPPGRQHNEQFF. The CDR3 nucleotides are TGTGCCAGCAGTCCCCCCCCTGGGAGACAACACAATGAGCAGTTCTTC.

CDR3 in amino acids: CASSPVGANVLTF. The CDR3 nucleotides are TGTGCCAGTAGCCCGGTTGGGGCCAACGTCCTGACTTTC. This chain uses TRBV19 with TRBJ2-6; no reliable D call. Germline CDR1 LNHDA, CDR2 SQIVND (reference sequence). The V end lost 6 bases, the J end lost 3 bases, and 6 bases lay between the germline ends. The CDR3 runs 13 residues.

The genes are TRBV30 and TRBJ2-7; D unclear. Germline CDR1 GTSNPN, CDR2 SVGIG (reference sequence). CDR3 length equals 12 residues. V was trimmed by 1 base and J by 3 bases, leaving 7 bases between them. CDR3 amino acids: CAWSALRYEQYF. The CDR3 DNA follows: TGTGCCTGGAGTGCCCTGCGCTACGAGCAGTACTTC.

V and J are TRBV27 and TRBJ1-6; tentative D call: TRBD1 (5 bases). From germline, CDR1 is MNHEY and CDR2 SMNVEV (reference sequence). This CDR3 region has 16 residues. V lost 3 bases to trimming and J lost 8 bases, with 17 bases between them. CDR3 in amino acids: CASSLVGDLGYSPLHF. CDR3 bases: TGTGCCAGCAGTTTGGTAGGGGATCTTGGGTATTCACCCCTCCACTTT.

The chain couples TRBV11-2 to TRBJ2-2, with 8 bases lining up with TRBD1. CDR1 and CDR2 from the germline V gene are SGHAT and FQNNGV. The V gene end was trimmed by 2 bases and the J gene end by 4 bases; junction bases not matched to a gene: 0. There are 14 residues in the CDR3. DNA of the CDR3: TGTGCCAGCAGCTTAACAGGGGGCACCGGGGAGCTGTTTTTT. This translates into CASSLTGGTGELFF. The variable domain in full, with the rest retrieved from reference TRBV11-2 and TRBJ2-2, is EAGVAQSPRYKIIEKRQSVAFWCNPISGHATLYWYQQILGQGPKLLIQFQNNGVVDDSQLPKDRFSAERLKGVDSTLKIQPAKLEDSAVYLCASSLTGGTGELFFGEGSRLTVL.

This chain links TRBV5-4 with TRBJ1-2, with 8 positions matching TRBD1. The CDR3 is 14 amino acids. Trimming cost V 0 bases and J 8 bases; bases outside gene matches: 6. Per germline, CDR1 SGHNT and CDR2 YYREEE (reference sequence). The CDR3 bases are TGTGCCAGCAGCTTGGTCGACAGGGGTGACGGCTACACCTTC. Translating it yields CASSLVDRGDGYTF.

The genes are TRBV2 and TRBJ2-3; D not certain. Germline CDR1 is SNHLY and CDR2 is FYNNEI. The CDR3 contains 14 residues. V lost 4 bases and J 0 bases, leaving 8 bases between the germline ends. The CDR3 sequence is CASSVTTSTDTQYF. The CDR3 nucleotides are TGTGCCAGCAGTGTGACGACTAGCACAGATACGCAGTATTTT.

CDR3 nucleotide sequence: TGTGCCACCCTAGTGCGCTCTGGGGCCAACGTCCTGACTTTC. This sequence encodes CATLVRSGANVLTF. The chain joins TRBV28 to TRBJ2-6, with unresolved D. The CDR3 is 14 amino acids. V lost 10 bases and J lost 0, with 10 bases in between. CDR1 is MDHEN, CDR2 SYDVKM, per germline. Full variable domain (rest looked up from reference TRBV28 and TRBJ2-6): DVKVTQSSRYLVKRTGEKVFLECVQDMDHENMFWYRQDPGLGLRLIYFSYDVKMKEKGDIPEGYSVSREKKERFSLILESASTNQTSMYLCATLVRSGANVLTFGAGSRLTVL.

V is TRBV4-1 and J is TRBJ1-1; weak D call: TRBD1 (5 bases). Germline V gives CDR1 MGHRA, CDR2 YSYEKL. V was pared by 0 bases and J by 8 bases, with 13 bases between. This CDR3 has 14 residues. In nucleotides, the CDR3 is TGCGCCAGCAGCCAAGATGGCAGGGTGTTCGAAGCTTTCTTT. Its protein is CASSQDGRVFEAFF.

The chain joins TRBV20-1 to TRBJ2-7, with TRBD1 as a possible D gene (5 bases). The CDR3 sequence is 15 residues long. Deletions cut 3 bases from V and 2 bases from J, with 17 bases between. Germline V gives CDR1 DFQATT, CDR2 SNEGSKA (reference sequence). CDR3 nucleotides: TGCAGTGCTAGTAGTGCTACAGGTGGTCCCTACGAGCAGTACTTC. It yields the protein CSASSATGGPYEQYF.

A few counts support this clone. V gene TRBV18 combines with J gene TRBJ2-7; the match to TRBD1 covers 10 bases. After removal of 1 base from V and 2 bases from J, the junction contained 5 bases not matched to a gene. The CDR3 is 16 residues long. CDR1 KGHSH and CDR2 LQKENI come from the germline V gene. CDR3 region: CASSPLPGTGAYEQYF. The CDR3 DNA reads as TGTGCCAGCTCACCACTCCCCGGGACAGGGGCCTACGAGCAGTACTTC.

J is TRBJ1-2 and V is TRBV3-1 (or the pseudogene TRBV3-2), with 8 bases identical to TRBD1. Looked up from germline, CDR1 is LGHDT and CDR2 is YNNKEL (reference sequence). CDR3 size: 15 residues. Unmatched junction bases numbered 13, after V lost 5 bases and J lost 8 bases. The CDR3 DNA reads TGTGCCAGCAGCTGGCGGACAGGGCCGTCAGGAGGCTACACCTTC. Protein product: CASSWRTGPSGGYTF.

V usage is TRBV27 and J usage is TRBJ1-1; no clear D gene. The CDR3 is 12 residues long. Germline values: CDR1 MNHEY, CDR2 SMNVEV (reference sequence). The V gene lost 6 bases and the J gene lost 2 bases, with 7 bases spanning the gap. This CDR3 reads CASRRANTEAFF. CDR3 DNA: TGTGCCAGCAGGCGGGCCAACACTGAAGCTTTCTTT.

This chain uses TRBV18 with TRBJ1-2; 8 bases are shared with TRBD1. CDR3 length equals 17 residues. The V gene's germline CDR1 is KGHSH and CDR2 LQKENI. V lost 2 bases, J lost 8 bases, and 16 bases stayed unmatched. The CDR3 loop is CASSPAQGAKRMRGYTF. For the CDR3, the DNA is TGTGCCAGCTCACCAGCCCAGGGGGCTAAAAGGATGCGGGGCTACACCTTC.

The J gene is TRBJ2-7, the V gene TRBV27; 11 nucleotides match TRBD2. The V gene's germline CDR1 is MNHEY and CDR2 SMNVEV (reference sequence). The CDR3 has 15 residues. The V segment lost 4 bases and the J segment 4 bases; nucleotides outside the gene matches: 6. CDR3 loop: CASSWSGTSGYEQYF. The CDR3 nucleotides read TGTGCCAGCAGTTGGTCGGGGACTAGCGGTTACGAGCAGTACTTC.

Written as DNA, the CDR3 is TGTGCCAGCAGCCCGAGGGGACAGGGGGCCTATGGCTACACCTTC. Protein: CASSPRGQGAYGYTF. V usage is TRBV5-4 and J usage is TRBJ1-2; 12 bases are a match to TRBD1. V shed 4 bases, J shed 4 bases, and the junction held 5 bases outside the gene matches. This CDR3 has 15 residues. Germline-derived CDR1 and CDR2 are SGHNT and YYREEE (reference sequence).

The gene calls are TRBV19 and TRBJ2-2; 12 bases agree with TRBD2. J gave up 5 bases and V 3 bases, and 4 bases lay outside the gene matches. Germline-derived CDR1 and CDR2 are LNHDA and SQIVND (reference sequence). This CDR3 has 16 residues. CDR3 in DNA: TGTGCCAGTAGTATCCCGACTAGCGGGGGAACCGGGGAGCTGTTTTTT. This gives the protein CASSIPTSGGTGELFF.

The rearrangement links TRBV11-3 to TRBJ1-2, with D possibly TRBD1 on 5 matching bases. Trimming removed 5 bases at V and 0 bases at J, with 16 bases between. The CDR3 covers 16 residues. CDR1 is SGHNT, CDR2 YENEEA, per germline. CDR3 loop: CASSPSPTASNYGYTF. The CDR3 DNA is TGTGCCAGCAGCCCTAGCCCGACAGCTTCTAACTATGGCTACACCTTC.